This TCR beta chain was observed in a study of technical replicates of blood from a few donors. The length of the CDR3 is 16 residues. CDR1 SGHAT and CDR2 FQNNGV come from the germline V gene. V was pared by 5 bases and J by 2 bases, with 13 bases between. Clones were read by immunoSEQ multiplex PCR, and TCRdb kept only the in-frame ones, dropping some. The profile shows tens of thousands of clones, approximately 90% of them singletons. The sequenced material came from PBMCs. This sequence joins TRBV11-2 and TRBJ2-6, with D uncertain. The TCR comes from a human donor in good health. Some clones in this sample may be carry-over from other donors' samples. This chain's CDR3 is CASSPYSSAGANVLTF. CDR3 in DNA: TGTGCCAGCAGCCCGTACTCAAGTGCTGGGGCCAACGTCCTGACTTTC.